This TCR beta chain is from a study of blood T cells in healthy people across ages. Study overall: Through template switching, about one barcoded beta molecule was captured per two T cells, as measured in model experiments.

Study-wide results and limits: Age advanced and TCR beta diversity per million T cells fell, roughly linearly.

Total RNA, at least 5.5 micrograms per sample, came from PBMCs. Together with a sample-barcoded 5' primer, a J-beta primer mix was included in a second PCR lasting about 7 to 11 cycles. TCRdb independently ran MiXCR on the 5' RACE reads; one entry per CDR3 protein. This repertoire shows 1.5 million to 2 million distinct CDR3 sequences, roughly 28% found once; its top ten account for 7% to 9%. The CDR3 contains 15 residues. Germline assignment: CDR1 KGHSH and CDR2 LQKENI. V gave up 2 bases and J gave up 4 bases, with 14 bases separating them. This clonotype appeared a few times. The antigen is undetermined.

The TCR comes from a woman aged 25 to 39 in good health. The sample taken for sequencing was blood. V and J are TRBV18 and TRBJ2-5; the D gene could be TRBD1 or TRBD2 (5 bases each). DNA for the CDR3: TGTGCCAGCTCACCAGGGGGACCCACGGGAGAGACCCAGTACTTC. As protein: CASSPGGPTGETQYF.